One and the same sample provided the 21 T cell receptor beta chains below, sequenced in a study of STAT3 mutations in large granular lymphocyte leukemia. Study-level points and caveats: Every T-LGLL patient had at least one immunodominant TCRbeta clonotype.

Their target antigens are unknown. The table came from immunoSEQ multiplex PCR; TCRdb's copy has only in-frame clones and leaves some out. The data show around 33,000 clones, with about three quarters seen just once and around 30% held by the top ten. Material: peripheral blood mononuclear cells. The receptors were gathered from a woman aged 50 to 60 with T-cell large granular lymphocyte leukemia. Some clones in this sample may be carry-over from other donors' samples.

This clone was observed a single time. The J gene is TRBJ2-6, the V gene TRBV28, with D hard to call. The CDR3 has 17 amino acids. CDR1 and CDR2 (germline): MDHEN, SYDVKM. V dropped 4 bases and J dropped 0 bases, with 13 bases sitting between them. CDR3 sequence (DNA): TGTGCCAGCAGTTCCGCACCCACACCCTCTGGGGCCAACGTCCTGACTTTC. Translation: CASSSAPTPSGANVLTF.

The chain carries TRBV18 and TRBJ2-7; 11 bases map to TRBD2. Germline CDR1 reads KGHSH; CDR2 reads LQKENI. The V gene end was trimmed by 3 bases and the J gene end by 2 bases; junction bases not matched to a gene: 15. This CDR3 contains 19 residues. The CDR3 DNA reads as TGTGCCAGCTCACCCCGCAAGACTAGCGGGACCCTGACTCCCTACGAGCAGTACTTC. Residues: CASSPRKTSGTLTPYEQYF. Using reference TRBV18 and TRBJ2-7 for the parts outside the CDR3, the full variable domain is NAGVMQNPRHLVRRRGQEARLRCSPMKGHSHVYWYRQLPEEGLKFMVYLQKENIIDESGMPKERFSAEFPKEGPSILRIQQVVRGDSAAYFCASSPRKTSGTLTPYEQYFGPGTRLTVT.

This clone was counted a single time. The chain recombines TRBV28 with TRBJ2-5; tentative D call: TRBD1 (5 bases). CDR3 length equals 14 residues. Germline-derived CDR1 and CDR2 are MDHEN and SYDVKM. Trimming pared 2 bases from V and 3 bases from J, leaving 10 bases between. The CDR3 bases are TGTGCCAGCAGTTTAATCGGCAGGGAAGAGACCCAGTACTTC. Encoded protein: CASSLIGREETQYF.

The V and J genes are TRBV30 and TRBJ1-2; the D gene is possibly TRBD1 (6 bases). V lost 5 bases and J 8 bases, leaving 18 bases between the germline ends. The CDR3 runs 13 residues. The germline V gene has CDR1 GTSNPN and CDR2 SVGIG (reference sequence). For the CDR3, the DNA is TGTGCCTGGCGGGAACCAGGGGCGGGGGGCTACACCTTC. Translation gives CAWREPGAGGYTF.

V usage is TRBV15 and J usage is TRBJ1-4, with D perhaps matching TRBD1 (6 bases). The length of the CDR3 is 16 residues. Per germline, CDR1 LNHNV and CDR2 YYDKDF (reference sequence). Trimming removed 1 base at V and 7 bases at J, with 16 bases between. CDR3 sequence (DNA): TGTGCCACCAGCAGAGCAGCGGGACAACTCTTTGAAAAACTGTTTTTT. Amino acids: CATSRAAGQLFEKLFF.

Here the CDR3 DNA reads TGTGCCAGCTCACAAGCAGGACTAGCGGGAGAGACCCAGTACTTC. This encodes CASSQAGLAGETQYF. The chain recombines TRBV18 with TRBJ2-5; 11 bases fit TRBD2. Germline V lookup: CDR1 KGHSH, CDR2 LQKENI. V lost 4 bases and J lost 4; bases outside the gene matches: 5. This CDR3 spans 15 amino acids.

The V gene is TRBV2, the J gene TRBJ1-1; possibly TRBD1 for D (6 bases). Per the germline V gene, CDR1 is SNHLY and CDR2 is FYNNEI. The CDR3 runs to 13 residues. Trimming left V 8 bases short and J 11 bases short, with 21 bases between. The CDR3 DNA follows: TGTGCCAGCGAGGACAGACTGATTTTGGGGGCTTTCTTT. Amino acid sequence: CASEDRLILGAFF.

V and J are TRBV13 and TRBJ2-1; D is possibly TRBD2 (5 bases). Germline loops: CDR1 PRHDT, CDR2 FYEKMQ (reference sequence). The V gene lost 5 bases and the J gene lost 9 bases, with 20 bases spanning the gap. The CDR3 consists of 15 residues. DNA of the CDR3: TGTGCCAGCAGCCGATACCAGAGGGCGGGTCTTGAGCAGTTCTTC. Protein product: CASSRYQRAGLEQFF.

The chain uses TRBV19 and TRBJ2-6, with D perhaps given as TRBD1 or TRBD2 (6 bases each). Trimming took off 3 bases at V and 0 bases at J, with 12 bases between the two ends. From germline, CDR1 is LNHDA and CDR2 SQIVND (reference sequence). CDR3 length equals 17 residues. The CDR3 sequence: CASSIRGGLSGANVLTF. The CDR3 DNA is TGTGCCAGTAGTATTCGAGGGGGACTCTCTGGGGCCAACGTCCTGACTTTC. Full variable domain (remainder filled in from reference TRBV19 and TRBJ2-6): DGGITQSPKYLFRKEGQNVTLSCEQNLNHDAMYWYRQDPGQGLRLIYYSQIVNDFQKGDIAEGYSVSREKKESFPLTVTSAQKNPTAFYLCASSIRGGLSGANVLTFGAGSRLTVL.

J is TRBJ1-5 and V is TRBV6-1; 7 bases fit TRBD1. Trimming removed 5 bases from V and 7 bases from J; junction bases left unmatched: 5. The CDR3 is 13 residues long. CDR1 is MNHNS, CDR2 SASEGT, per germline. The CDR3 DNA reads TGTGCCAGCAGTAACAGGGGAAGACAGCCCCAGCATTTT. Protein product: CASSNRGRQPQHF.

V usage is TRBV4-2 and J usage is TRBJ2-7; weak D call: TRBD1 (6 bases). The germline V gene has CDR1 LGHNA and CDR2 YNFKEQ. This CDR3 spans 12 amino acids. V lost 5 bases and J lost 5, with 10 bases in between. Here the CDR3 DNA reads TGTGCCAGCAGCGGCAGGGGCGACGAGCAGTACTTC. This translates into CASSGRGDEQYF.

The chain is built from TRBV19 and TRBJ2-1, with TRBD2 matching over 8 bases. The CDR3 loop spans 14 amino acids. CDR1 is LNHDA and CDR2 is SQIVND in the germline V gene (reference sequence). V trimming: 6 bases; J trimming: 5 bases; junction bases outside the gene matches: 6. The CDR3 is CASSPIAGNNEQFF. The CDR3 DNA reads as TGTGCCAGTAGCCCAATAGCGGGAAACAATGAGCAGTTCTTC.

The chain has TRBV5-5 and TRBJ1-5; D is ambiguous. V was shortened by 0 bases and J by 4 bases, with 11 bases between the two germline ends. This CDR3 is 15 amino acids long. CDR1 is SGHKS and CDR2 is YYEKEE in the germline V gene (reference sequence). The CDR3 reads CASSLDPGANQPQHF. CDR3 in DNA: TGTGCCAGCAGCTTGGATCCGGGCGCAAATCAGCCCCAGCATTTT. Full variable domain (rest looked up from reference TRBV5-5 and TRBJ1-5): DAGVTQSPTHLIKTRGQQVTLRCSPISGHKSVSWYQQVLGQGPQFIFQYYEKEERGRGNFPDRFSARQFPNYSSELNVNALLLGDSALYLCASSLDPGANQPQHFGDGTRLSIL.

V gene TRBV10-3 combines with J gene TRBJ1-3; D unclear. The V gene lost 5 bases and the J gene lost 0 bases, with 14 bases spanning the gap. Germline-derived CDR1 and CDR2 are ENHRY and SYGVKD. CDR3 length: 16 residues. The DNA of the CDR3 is TGTGCCATCAGTACAAACTATGTCCCCTCTGGAAACACCATATATTTT. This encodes CAISTNYVPSGNTIYF.

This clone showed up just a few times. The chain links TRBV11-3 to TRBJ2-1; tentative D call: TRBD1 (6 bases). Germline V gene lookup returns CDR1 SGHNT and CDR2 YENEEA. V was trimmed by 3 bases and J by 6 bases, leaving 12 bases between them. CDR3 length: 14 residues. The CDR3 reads CASSLSLQGNEQFF. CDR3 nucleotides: TGTGCCAGCAGCTTGTCTCTACAGGGCAATGAGCAGTTCTTC.

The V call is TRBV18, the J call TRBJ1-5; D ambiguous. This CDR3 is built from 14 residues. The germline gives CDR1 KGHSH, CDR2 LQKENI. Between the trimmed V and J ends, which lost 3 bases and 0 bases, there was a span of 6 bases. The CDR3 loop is CASSPSVSNQPQHF. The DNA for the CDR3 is TGTGCCAGCTCACCGTCGGTTAGCAATCAGCCCCAGCATTTT. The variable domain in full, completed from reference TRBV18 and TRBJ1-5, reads NAGVMQNPRHLVRRRGQEARLRCSPMKGHSHVYWYRQLPEEGLKFMVYLQKENIIDESGMPKERFSAEFPKEGPSILRIQQVVRGDSAAYFCASSPSVSNQPQHFGDGTRLSIL.

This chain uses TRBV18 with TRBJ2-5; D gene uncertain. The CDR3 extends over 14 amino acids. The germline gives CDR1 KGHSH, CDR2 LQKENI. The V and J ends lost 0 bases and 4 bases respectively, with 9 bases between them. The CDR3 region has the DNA TGTGCCAGCTCACCACCCTTTGGGGTAGAGACCCAGTACTTC. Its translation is CASSPPFGVETQYF.

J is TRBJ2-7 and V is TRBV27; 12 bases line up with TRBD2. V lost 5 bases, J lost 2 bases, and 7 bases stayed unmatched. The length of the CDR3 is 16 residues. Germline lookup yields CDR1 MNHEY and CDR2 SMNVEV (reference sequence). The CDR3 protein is CASSPGLAGSPYEQYF. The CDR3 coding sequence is TGTGCCAGCAGTCCGGGACTAGCGGGTTCCCCCTACGAGCAGTACTTC.

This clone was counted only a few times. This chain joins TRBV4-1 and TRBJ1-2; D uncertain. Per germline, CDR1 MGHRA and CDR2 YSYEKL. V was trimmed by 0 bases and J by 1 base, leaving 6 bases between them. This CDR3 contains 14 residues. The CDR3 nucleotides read TGCGCCAGCAGCCAAGATATCAATAACTATGGCTACACCTTC. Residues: CASSQDINNYGYTF.

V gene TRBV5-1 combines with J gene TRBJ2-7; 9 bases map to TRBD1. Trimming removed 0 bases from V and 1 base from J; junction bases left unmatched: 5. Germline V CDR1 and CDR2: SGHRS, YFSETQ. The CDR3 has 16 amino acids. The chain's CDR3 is CASSLAGTGMSYEQYF. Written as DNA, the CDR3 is TGCGCCAGCAGCTTGGCCGGGACAGGGATGTCCTACGAGCAGTACTTC.

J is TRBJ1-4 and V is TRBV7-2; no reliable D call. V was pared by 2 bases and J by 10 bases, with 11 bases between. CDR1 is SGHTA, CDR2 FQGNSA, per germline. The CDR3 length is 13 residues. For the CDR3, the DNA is TGTGCCAGCAGCTTACCGGAGGTGGGAAAACTGTTTTTT. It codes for CASSLPEVGKLFF.